The sequence of this T cell receptor (beta chain) was determined in a study of cytomegalovirus exposure and HLA in healthy donors. Germline V lookup: CDR1 SGHAT, CDR2 FQNNGV. The CDR3 runs to 15 residues. V shed 5 bases, J shed 0 bases, and the junction held 6 bases outside the gene matches. This clone was observed a handful of times. PCR involved 60 Vbeta and 13 Jbeta primers. Sequencing was performed with immunoSEQ multiplex PCR; in TCRdb, only in-frame clones are kept and a portion is missing. The repertoire holds some 150,000 clones, with roughly 80% as singletons. The TCR sequence derives from a man aged 25-45 years in good health and CMV-seronegative. Specimen: PBMCs. The V gene is TRBV11-2, the J gene TRBJ2-7; TRBD2 agrees at 8 bases. The CDR3 coding sequence is TGTGCCAGCAGCATCACCGGGACTAGCTCCTACGAGCAGTACTTC. Amino acid sequence: CASSITGTSSYEQYF.